Below, 28 T cell receptor beta chains from the same sample are listed, as sequenced in a study of control samples from healthy donors and cancer patients. Method: immunoSEQ multiplex PCR; TCRdb's copy keeps in-frame clones and lacks some. Altogether about 89,000 clones are present, more than 70% being singletons, with the ten largest covering about 2.1%. Material: blood. These receptor sequences come from a woman aged 40-49 years in good health.

The chain recombines TRBV6-2 or TRBV6-3 with TRBJ1-5; 10 bases fit TRBD1. The CDR3 contains 14 residues. With 4 bases clipped from V and 6 bases from J, the junction kept 3 bases outside the gene matches. CDR1 and CDR2 from the germline V gene are MNHEY and SVGEGT. This CDR3 reads CASSWRTGGQPQHF. CDR3 nucleotide sequence: TGTGCCAGCAGTTGGAGGACAGGGGGTCAGCCCCAGCATTTT.

This clone was seen only a few times. The genes are TRBV19 and TRBJ2-2, with D perhaps TRBD1 (7 bases). The germline gives CDR1 LNHDA, CDR2 SQIVND (reference sequence). Trimming removed 9 bases at V and 4 bases at J, with 18 bases between. The CDR3 is made up of 15 amino acids. CDR3 in amino acids: CASSPQGGSTGELFF. As DNA, the CDR3 is TGTGCCAGCAGCCCCCAGGGGGGTAGCACCGGGGAGCTGTTTTTT.

The rearrangement uses TRBV6-2 or TRBV6-3 and TRBJ2-3; 8 bases are shared with TRBD1. The CDR3 loop spans 17 amino acids. Trimming cost V 4 bases and J 3 bases; bases outside gene matches: 12. Germline CDR1 and CDR2: MNHEY and SVGEGT. The CDR3 protein is CASSSPLGQGSTDTQYF. For the CDR3, the DNA is TGTGCCAGCAGTTCCCCTCTTGGACAGGGAAGTACAGATACGCAGTATTTT.

This rearrangement joins TRBV4-1 to TRBJ1-2, with 8 bases identical to TRBD1. V lost 0 bases, J lost 4 bases, and 10 bases stayed unmatched. The CDR3 is made up of 17 amino acids. CDR1 and CDR2 from the germline V gene are MGHRA and YSYEKL. As DNA, the CDR3 is TGCGCCAGCAGCCAAGACCCAGGGGGCTTCGGTATCTATGGCTACACCTTC. Its protein product is CASSQDPGGFGIYGYTF.

This chain connects TRBV4-3 to TRBJ2-1; 12 positions agree with TRBD2. The CDR3 is 16 amino acids. In germline, CDR1 is LGHNA, CDR2 YSLEER. V lost 0 bases, J lost 5 bases, and 2 bases stayed unmatched. Here the CDR3 DNA reads TGCGCCAGCAGCCAAGATGCTAGCGGGGGGGACAATGAGCAGTTCTTC. Its protein is CASSQDASGGDNEQFF.

This clone was counted only a few times. The rearrangement joins TRBV7-8 to TRBJ2-7, with TRBD2 matching over 9 bases. Germline V gives CDR1 SGHVS, CDR2 FQNEAQ. This CDR3 region has 14 residues. The V and J ends lost 2 bases and 6 bases, in that order; junction bases with no gene match: 5. CDR3 sequence: CASSLLAGGREQYF. The CDR3 bases are TGTGCCAGCAGCTTACTGGCGGGGGGGCGCGAGCAGTACTTC.

The V and J genes are TRBV9 and TRBJ2-1; D is undetermined. Per the germline V gene, CDR1 is SGDLS and CDR2 is YYNGEE. CDR3 length: 15 amino acids. Trimming took 3 bases from V and 4 from J, leaving 14 bases between them. The CDR3 here is CASSEANSPYNEQFF. CDR3 bases: TGTGCCAGCAGCGAAGCTAACTCCCCGTACAATGAGCAGTTCTTC.

The V and J genes are TRBV10-1 and TRBJ2-1; no reliable D call. Trimming left V 0 bases short and J 12 bases short, with 9 bases between. This CDR3 is 12 amino acids long. CDR1 and CDR2 from the germline V gene are WNHNN and SYGVQD (reference sequence). The DNA for the CDR3 is TGCGCCAGCAGTGAGTCTGGGTCAGGGCAGTTCTTC. Amino acid sequence: CASSESGSGQFF.

In its sample, this clone was seen a few times. The CDR3 nucleotides are TGTGCCAGCAGCTTCCCGGGACAGGGGCACTATGGCTACACCTTC. It translates to CASSFPGQGHYGYTF. The rearrangement links TRBV5-4 to TRBJ1-2; 10 bases map to TRBD1. Unmatched junction bases numbered 4, after V lost 2 bases and J lost 3 bases. CDR1 and CDR2 (germline): SGHNT, YYREEE (reference sequence). The CDR3 contains 15 residues.

The chain uses TRBV10-1 and TRBJ2-7; 7 bases map to TRBD2. This CDR3 is 15 amino acids long. Germline V gene data show CDR1 as WNHNN and CDR2 as SYGVQD (reference sequence). The J segment lost 3 bases and the V segment lost 0 bases, leaving 5 bases of the junction unmatched. For the CDR3, the DNA is TGCGCCAGCAGTGAGTCCCCCCGGGGGGTCTACGAGCAGTACTTC. This sequence encodes CASSESPRGVYEQYF.

This chain uses TRBV11-3 with TRBJ1-5; D is ambiguous. This CDR3 spans 13 amino acids. CDR1 and CDR2 (germline): SGHNT, YENEEA. V gave up 5 bases and J gave up 4 bases, with 9 bases separating them. CDR3 nucleotide sequence: TGTGCCAGCAGCCCGGCCTCTAATCAGCCCCAGCATTTT. Translation: CASSPASNQPQHF.

V is TRBV29-1 and J is TRBJ2-5; D assignment may be TRBD1 or TRBD2 (5 bases each). Germline V lookup: CDR1 SQVTM, CDR2 ANQGSEA. There are 15 residues in the CDR3. The V end lost 4 bases, the J end lost 1 base, and 16 bases lay between the germline ends. The CDR3 here is CSVVDWGRFQETQYF. The CDR3 region has the DNA TGCAGCGTTGTCGATTGGGGACGCTTCCAAGAGACCCAGTACTTC. Full variable domain (remainder filled in from reference TRBV29-1 and TRBJ2-5): SAVISQKPSRDICQRGTSLTIQCQVDSQVTMMFWYRQQPGQSLTLIATANQGSEATYESGFVIDKFPISRPNLTFSTLTVSNMSPEDSSIYLCSVVDWGRFQETQYFGPGTRLLVL.

J is TRBJ2-2 and V is TRBV5-1; 14 bases map to TRBD2. The CDR3 runs 20 residues. CDR1 is SGHRS and CDR2 is YFSETQ in the germline V gene. J was trimmed by 4 bases and V by 4 bases; bases with no gene match: 15. The CDR3 spells CASSLRGTSGGSGSTGELFF. The CDR3 DNA reads TGCGCCAGCAGCCTCCGCGGGACTAGCGGGGGTAGTGGGTCCACCGGGGAGCTGTTTTTT.

The V gene is TRBV21-1, the J gene TRBJ2-3; the D segment call TRBD1 is taken from the table without a DNA check. TRBV21-1 is labeled a pseudogene. The CDR3 runs 15 residues. The CDR3 here is CASSKVPGKTDTQYF. The CDR3, as DNA: TGTGCCAGCAGCAAAGTGCCAGGGAAAACAGATACGCAGTATTTT.

The J gene is TRBJ2-3, the V gene TRBV9; TRBD2 aligns across 15 bases. V was pared by 3 bases and J by 2 bases, with 4 bases of the junction left unmatched. The germline gives CDR1 SGDLS, CDR2 YYNGEE. The CDR3 is 17 residues long. CDR3: CASSDRTSGGATDTQYF. As DNA, the CDR3 is TGTGCCAGCAGCGATCGGACTAGCGGGGGGGCCACAGATACGCAGTATTTT.

The V gene is TRBV27, the J gene TRBJ1-1; the D gene is possibly TRBD1 (5 bases). The CDR3 totals 13 residues. Germline V gene data show CDR1 as MNHEY and CDR2 as SMNVEV (reference sequence). Trimming shortened V by 3 bases and J by 4 bases, and 9 bases separated the two germline ends. The CDR3 is CASSFKGSTEAFF. The CDR3 nucleotides are TGTGCCAGCAGTTTTAAGGGGAGCACTGAAGCTTTCTTT.

V gene TRBV5-4 combines with J gene TRBJ1-6, with 8 bases lining up with TRBD1. CDR3 length equals 16 residues. Germline values: CDR1 SGHNT, CDR2 YYREEE (reference sequence). J gave up 8 bases and V 4 bases, and 11 bases lay outside the gene matches. The CDR3 here is CASSGQGQALDSPLHF. CDR3 DNA sequence: TGTGCCAGCAGCGGTCAGGGACAGGCTTTGGATTCACCCCTCCACTTT.

The rearrangement joins TRBV12-5 to TRBJ1-1; the match to TRBD1 covers 9 bases. Germline CDR1 reads LGHNT; CDR2 reads FRNRAP. Trimming removed 5 bases from V and 4 bases from J; junction bases left unmatched: 11. There are 16 residues in the CDR3. The CDR3, as DNA: TGTGCTAGTGGTGCCCCCGGGACAGGGTACCGCACTGAAGCTTTCTTT. It yields the protein CASGAPGTGYRTEAFF.

The rearrangement joins TRBV3-1 (or the pseudogene TRBV3-2) to TRBJ2-7; 8 bases line up with TRBD1. This CDR3 has 16 amino acids. Germline-derived CDR1 and CDR2 are LGHDT and YNNKEL (reference sequence). The V gene end was trimmed by 3 bases and the J gene end by 3 bases; junction bases not matched to a gene: 10. Here the CDR3 DNA reads TGTGCCAGCAGCCAGGGTTCGAGGACAGGGATCTACGAGCAGTACTTC. It is translated as CASSQGSRTGIYEQYF.

The rearrangement links TRBV12-3 or TRBV12-4 to TRBJ2-5; D is possibly TRBD2 (6 bases). This CDR3 contains 13 residues. Trimming took off 3 bases at V and 4 bases at J, with 9 bases between the two ends. The CDR3 nucleotides read TGTGCCAGCAGTTTGTCCGGGAGAGAGACCCAGTACTTC. Its translation is CASSLSGRETQYF.

The chain uses TRBV10-3 and TRBJ2-5, with TRBD2 matching 7 bases. J lost 1 base, V lost 2 bases, and 7 bases had no gene match. The germline gives CDR1 ENHRY, CDR2 SYGVKD. CDR3 length: 16 amino acids. This CDR3 is CAISETLAAVQETQYF. CDR3 DNA sequence: TGTGCCATCAGTGAGACCCTAGCGGCGGTCCAAGAGACCCAGTACTTC.

CDR3 in amino acids: CARSLRGGQASGDSPLHF. CDR3 DNA sequence: TGTGCCAGAAGCTTAAGAGGGGGCCAGGCCTCAGGGGATTCACCCCTCCACTTT. The chain employs TRBV5-3 and TRBJ1-6; 7 bases are shared with TRBD1. TRBV5-3 is an ORF; its function is uncertain. This CDR3 comprises 18 residues. V was clipped by 2 bases and J by 8 bases; unmatched bases: 16.

This clone appeared a few times. The CDR3 sequence is CASSQGAGRGYTF. CDR3 DNA sequence: TGCGCCAGCAGCCAAGGGGCAGGCCGTGGCTACACCTTC. The rearrangement joins TRBV4-1 to TRBJ1-2; D is unresolved. Per germline, CDR1 MGHRA and CDR2 YSYEKL. V gave up 1 base and J gave up 7 bases, with 10 bases separating them. The CDR3 runs 13 residues.

This chain uses TRBV11-1 with TRBJ1-1, with a tentative D call TRBD1 (6 bases). Between the trimmed V and J ends, which lost 5 bases and 1 base, there was a span of 17 bases. CDR3 length: 16 residues. From germline, CDR1 is SGHAT and CDR2 FQDESV (reference sequence). The CDR3 protein is CASSPTNRGQNTEAFF. In DNA form, the CDR3 reads TGTGCCAGCAGCCCAACTAATCGGGGGCAGAACACTGAAGCTTTCTTT.

V usage is TRBV6-5 and J usage is TRBJ1-1; a possible D gene is TRBD1 (5 bases). This CDR3 region has 16 residues. Per the germline V gene, CDR1 is MNHEY and CDR2 is SVGAGI. Trimming shortened V by 0 bases and J by 6 bases, and 17 bases separated the two germline ends. Here the CDR3 reads CASSYSFQGFFAEAFF. CDR3 DNA: TGTGCCAGCAGTTACTCTTTTCAGGGCTTTTTTGCTGAAGCTTTCTTT.

V and J are TRBV12-3 or TRBV12-4 and TRBJ2-3; no definite D call. The CDR3 runs 11 residues. V gave up 4 bases and J gave up 6 bases, with 5 bases separating them. The chain's CDR3 is CASSSSDTQYF. CDR3 sequence (DNA): TGTGCCAGCAGTTCGTCGGATACGCAGTATTTT.

The CDR3 is CASSLREDTEAFF. In DNA, the CDR3 is TGTGCCAGCAGCTTGAGGGAGGACACTGAAGCTTTCTTT. The chain recombines TRBV5-6 with TRBJ1-1; no clear D. The germline V gene has CDR1 SGHDT and CDR2 YYEEEE. Trimming stripped 1 base from V and 3 bases from J, with 7 bases between. The CDR3 has 13 amino acids.

The rearrangement joins TRBV24-1 to TRBJ2-3; 10 positions agree with TRBD1. This CDR3 spans 18 amino acids. Germline V gene data show CDR1 as KGHDR and CDR2 as SFDVKD. The V gene end was trimmed by 3 bases and the J gene end by 0 bases; junction bases not matched to a gene: 8. In DNA, the CDR3 is TGTGCCACCAGTGATCCTACCGGGACAGGGGCTAGCACAGATACGCAGTATTTT. Its protein product is CATSDPTGTGASTDTQYF.